Shown below are 15 T cell receptor beta chains from a single sample sequenced in a study of control samples from healthy donors and cancer patients. Repertoires were generated with immunoSEQ multiplex PCR, while TCRdb's copy carries only in-frame clones and drops some. The sample lists about 170,000 clones, around 91% occurring once. The specimen sequenced was blood. Receptors were obtained from a woman aged 30 to 39 in good health.

The V call is TRBV7-3, the J call TRBJ2-2; 9 nucleotides match TRBD2. The CDR3 length is 16 residues. Germline CDR1 and CDR2: SGHTA and FQGTGA. V lost 0 bases, J lost 6 bases, and 5 bases stayed unmatched. The CDR3 DNA follows: TGTGCCAGCAGCTTAACGGGGCTAGCGGGGTCCGGGGAGCTGTTTTTT. Translated: CASSLTGLAGSGELFF.

The genes are TRBV30 and TRBJ2-1; no reliable D call. Per germline, CDR1 GTSNPN and CDR2 SVGIG (reference sequence). The CDR3 length is 11 residues. V was pared by 3 bases and J by 7 bases, with 7 bases between. The DNA for the CDR3 is TGTGCCTGGAGCTGGGAAAATGAGCAGTTCTTC. This gives the protein CAWSWENEQFF.

This clone came up once. The chain links TRBV18 to TRBJ1-4; 7 bases match TRBD1. V lost 3 bases and J lost 8; bases outside the gene matches: 0. Germline V gene lookup returns CDR1 KGHSH and CDR2 LQKENI. CDR3 size: 12 residues. This chain's CDR3 is CASSPDREKLFF. In nucleotides, the CDR3 is TGTGCCAGCTCACCGGACAGGGAAAAACTGTTTTTT.

This chain links TRBV18 with TRBJ2-7, with 12 positions matching TRBD2. The junction had 2 bases not matched to a gene; V was cut back by 5 bases and J by 0 bases. The germline V gene encodes CDR1 KGHSH and CDR2 LQKENI. The CDR3 runs 15 residues. CDR3 DNA sequence: TGTGCCAGCTCAACTAGCGGGGGGTTCTCCTACGAGCAGTACTTC. Protein: CASSTSGGFSYEQYF.

The V call is TRBV6-5, the J call TRBJ2-2; 8 nucleotides agree with TRBD1. V was pared by 8 bases and J by 4 bases, with 3 bases of the junction left unmatched. Germline-derived CDR1 and CDR2 are MNHEY and SVGAGI. This CDR3 spans 13 amino acids. The CDR3 loop is CASRQGSTGELFF. CDR3 sequence (DNA): TGTGCCAGCCGACAGGGGTCCACCGGGGAGCTGTTTTTT.

The chain recombines TRBV6-5 with TRBJ1-1; 8 bases fit TRBD1. V was pared by 2 bases and J by 0 bases, with 5 bases of the junction left unmatched. The CDR3 covers 16 residues. CDR1 and CDR2 from the germline V gene are MNHEY and SVGAGI. In DNA form, the CDR3 reads TGTGCCAGCAGTTACGGGACAGGTGAGATGAACACTGAAGCTTTCTTT. Translating gives CASSYGTGEMNTEAFF.

The CDR3 sequence is CATSRAWGNQPQHF. As DNA, the CDR3 is TGTGCCACCAGCAGAGCTTGGGGCAATCAGCCCCAGCATTTT. The genes are TRBV15 and TRBJ1-5; D gene ambiguous. CDR3 size: 14 residues. The ends were cut back, 1 base at V and 2 bases at J, with 6 bases in the middle. Germline V gives CDR1 LNHNV, CDR2 YYDKDF (reference sequence).

The V call is TRBV5-5, the J call TRBJ2-2, with D unclear. Between the trimmed V and J ends, which lost 2 bases and 3 bases, there was a span of 2 bases. The germline CDR1 and CDR2 sequences are SGHKS and YYEKEE (reference sequence). CDR3 length equals 12 residues. The CDR3 coding sequence is TGTGCCAGCAGCTTATACACCGGGGAGCTGTTTTTT. Its translation: CASSLYTGELFF.

V is TRBV4-1 and J is TRBJ1-5; the D gene is possibly TRBD1 (6 bases). Germline CDR1 reads MGHRA; CDR2 reads YSYEKL. V lost 2 bases and J lost 2, with 10 bases in between. The CDR3 loop spans 15 amino acids. CDR3 in amino acids: CASSQYRDGNQPQHF. The CDR3 DNA sequence: TGCGCCAGCAGCCAATACAGGGACGGCAATCAGCCCCAGCATTTT.

The chain joins TRBV5-6 to TRBJ2-2; 12 nucleotides agree with TRBD2. In germline, CDR1 is SGHDT, CDR2 YYEEEE. V trimming: 1 base; J trimming: 0 bases; junction bases outside the gene matches: 7. The CDR3 has 19 residues. The CDR3 bases are TGTGCCAGCAGCTTGTGGGGGCGGACTAGCGGGACGAACACCGGGGAGCTGTTTTTT. Translating gives CASSLWGRTSGTNTGELFF.

The chain recombines TRBV10-3 with TRBJ2-7; the D gene is possibly TRBD1 (5 bases). Looked up from germline, CDR1 is ENHRY and CDR2 is SYGVKD. The CDR3 runs to 12 residues. The V and J ends lost 6 bases and 3 bases respectively, with 9 bases between them. In DNA, the CDR3 is TGTGCCATCAGCGCGACAGACTACGAGCAGTACTTC. This sequence encodes CAISATDYEQYF.

CDR3 DNA: TGTGCCAGCAGTGAAACCCAGAACACTGAAGCTTTCTTT. Translated, it gives CASSETQNTEAFF. V is TRBV6-1 and J is TRBJ1-1; the D is unclear. The CDR3 is 13 amino acids. The V and J ends lost 2 bases and 1 base respectively, with 5 bases between them. Germline-derived CDR1 and CDR2 are MNHNS and SASEGT.

The rearrangement links TRBV7-2 to TRBJ1-1, with D perhaps TRBD1 (5 bases). Germline V gene data show CDR1 as SGHTA and CDR2 as FQGNSA. The length of the CDR3 is 15 residues. V dropped 6 bases and J dropped 5 bases, with 19 bases sitting between them. CDR3 in amino acids: CASRSSSGGGTEAFF. CDR3 coding DNA: TGTGCCAGCAGGTCCTCATCCGGGGGAGGGACTGAAGCTTTCTTT.

The sample holds one count of this clone. The chain couples TRBV19 to TRBJ1-2; tentative D call: TRBD1 (6 bases). Germline assignment: CDR1 LNHDA and CDR2 SQIVND (reference sequence). V was trimmed by 1 base and J by 7 bases, leaving 10 bases between them. The CDR3 has 13 residues. The CDR3 region has the DNA TGTGCCAGTAGTATAGGGGGGGCGCCTGGCTACACCTTC. Translation gives CASSIGGAPGYTF.

DNA of the CDR3: TGTGCCAGCAGCCACCGGACAGGGGCAACCTACGAGCAGTACTTC. It encodes CASSHRTGATYEQYF. The rearrangement links TRBV3-1 (or the pseudogene TRBV3-2) to TRBJ2-7; the match to TRBD1 covers 9 bases. Trimming took 3 bases from V and 2 from J; bases not matched to a gene: 5. The CDR3 runs to 15 residues. Germline V gene data show CDR1 as LGHDT and CDR2 as YNNKEL (reference sequence).